This T cell receptor (beta chain) was found in a study of T cell responses to AZD1222 COVID-19 vaccine. Germline V gene sequence: CDR1 MNHNS, CDR2 SASEGT. J gave up 8 bases and V 3 bases, and 8 bases lay outside the gene matches. The CDR3 sequence is 14 residues long. Whole-study findings and limits: Without day 14 samples, only post-peak T cell repertoires were studied. Seropositive status at baseline applied to only five to seven AZD1222 recipients. A rise in Spike-specific TCR breadth and depth followed two AZD1222 doses. Regions left unmutated in variants are reportedly the target of nearly half of spike-specific TCRs.

Of note for this clone: Its antigen is unknown.

Repertoires were generated with immunoSEQ multiplex PCR, while TCRdb's copy carries only in-frame clones and drops some. The sample records 100,000 to 150,000 clones, about nine tenths being singletons. This clonotype was obtained from an adult in good health. This specimen consisted of peripheral blood, obtained on day 0 of AZD1222 vaccination. This rearrangement joins TRBV6-1 to TRBJ1-1, with 8 positions matching TRBD1. Here the CDR3 reads CASSDFQGAREAFF. CDR3 coding DNA: TGTGCCAGCAGTGATTTCCAGGGGGCGCGCGAAGCTTTCTTT.